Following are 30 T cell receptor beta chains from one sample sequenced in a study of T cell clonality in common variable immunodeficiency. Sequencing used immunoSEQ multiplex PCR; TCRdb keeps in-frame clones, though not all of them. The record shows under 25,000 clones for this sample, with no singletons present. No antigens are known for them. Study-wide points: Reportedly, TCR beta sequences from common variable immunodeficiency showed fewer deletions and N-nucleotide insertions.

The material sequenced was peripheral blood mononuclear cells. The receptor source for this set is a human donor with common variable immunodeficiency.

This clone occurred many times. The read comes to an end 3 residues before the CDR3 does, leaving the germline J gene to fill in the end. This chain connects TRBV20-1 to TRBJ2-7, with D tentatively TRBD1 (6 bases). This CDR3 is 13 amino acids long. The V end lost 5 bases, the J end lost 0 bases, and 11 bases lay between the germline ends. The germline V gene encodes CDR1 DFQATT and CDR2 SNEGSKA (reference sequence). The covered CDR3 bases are TGCAGTGCTCAAGACAGGAGCTCCTACGAG. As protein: CSAQDRSSYE. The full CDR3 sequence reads CSAQDRSSYEQYF.

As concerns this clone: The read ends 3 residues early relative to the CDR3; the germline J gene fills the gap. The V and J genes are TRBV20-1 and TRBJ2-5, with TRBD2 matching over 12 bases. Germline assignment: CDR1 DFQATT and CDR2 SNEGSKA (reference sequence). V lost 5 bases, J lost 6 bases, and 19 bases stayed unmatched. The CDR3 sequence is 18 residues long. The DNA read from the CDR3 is TGCAGTGCTTCTCCTACTAAACTAGCGGGGGGCCCGCTAAAGACC. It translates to CSASPTKLAGGPLKT. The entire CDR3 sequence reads CSASPTKLAGGPLKTQYF.

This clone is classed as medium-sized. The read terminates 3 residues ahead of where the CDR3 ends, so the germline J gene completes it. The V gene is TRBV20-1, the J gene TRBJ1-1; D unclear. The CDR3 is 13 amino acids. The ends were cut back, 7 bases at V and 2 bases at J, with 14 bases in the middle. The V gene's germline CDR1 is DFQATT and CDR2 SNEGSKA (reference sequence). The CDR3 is CSVKKGRNTEAFF. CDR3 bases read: TGCAGTGTTAAAAAAGGGCGAAACACTGAA.

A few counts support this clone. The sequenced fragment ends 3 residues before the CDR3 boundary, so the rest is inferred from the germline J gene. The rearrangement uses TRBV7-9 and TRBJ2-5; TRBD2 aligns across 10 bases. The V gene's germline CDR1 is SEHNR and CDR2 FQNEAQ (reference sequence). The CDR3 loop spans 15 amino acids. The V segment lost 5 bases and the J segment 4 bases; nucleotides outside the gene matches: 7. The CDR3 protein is CASSPSGRASETQYF. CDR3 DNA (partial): TGTGCCAGCAGCCCAAGCGGGAGGGCCTCAGAGACC.

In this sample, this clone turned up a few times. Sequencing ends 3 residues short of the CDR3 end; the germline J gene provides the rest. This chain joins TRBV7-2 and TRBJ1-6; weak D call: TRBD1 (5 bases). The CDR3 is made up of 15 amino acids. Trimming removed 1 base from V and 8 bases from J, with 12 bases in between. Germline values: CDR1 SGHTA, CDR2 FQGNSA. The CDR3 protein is CASSLVGGFDSPLHF. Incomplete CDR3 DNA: TGTGCCAGCAGCTTAGTTGGGGGGTTTGATTCACCC.

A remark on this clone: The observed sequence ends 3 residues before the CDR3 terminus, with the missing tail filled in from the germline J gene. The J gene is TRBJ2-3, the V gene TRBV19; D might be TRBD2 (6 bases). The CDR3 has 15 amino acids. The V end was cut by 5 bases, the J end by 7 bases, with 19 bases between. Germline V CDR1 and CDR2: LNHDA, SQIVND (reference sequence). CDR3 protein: CASSRGGGGTYTQYF. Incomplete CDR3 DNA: TGTGCCAGTAGTCGAGGTGGTGGGGGGACTTATACG.

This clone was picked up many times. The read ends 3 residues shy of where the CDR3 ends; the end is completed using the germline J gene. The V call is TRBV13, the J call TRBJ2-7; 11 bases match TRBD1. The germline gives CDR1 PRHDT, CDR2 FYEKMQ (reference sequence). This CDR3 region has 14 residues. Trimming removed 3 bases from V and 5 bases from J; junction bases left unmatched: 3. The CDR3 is CASSLGQGVHEQYF. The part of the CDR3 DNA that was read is TGTGCCAGCAGCTTGGGACAGGGGGTCCACGAG.

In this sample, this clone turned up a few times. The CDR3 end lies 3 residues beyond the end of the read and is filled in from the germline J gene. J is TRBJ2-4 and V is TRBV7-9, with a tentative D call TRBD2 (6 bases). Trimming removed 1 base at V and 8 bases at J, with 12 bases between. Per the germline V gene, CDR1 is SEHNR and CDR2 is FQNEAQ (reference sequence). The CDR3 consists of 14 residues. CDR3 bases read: TGTGCCAGCAGCTTAGGGGGGGTTGGAGACATT. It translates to CASSLGGVGDI. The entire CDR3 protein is CASSLGGVGDIQYF. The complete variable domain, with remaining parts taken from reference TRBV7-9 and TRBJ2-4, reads DTGVSQNPRHKITKRGQNVTFRCDPISEHNRLYWYRQTLGQGPEFLTYFQNEAQLEKSRLLSDRFSAERPKGSFSTLEIQRTEQGDSAMYLCASSLGGVGDIQYFGAGTRLSVL.

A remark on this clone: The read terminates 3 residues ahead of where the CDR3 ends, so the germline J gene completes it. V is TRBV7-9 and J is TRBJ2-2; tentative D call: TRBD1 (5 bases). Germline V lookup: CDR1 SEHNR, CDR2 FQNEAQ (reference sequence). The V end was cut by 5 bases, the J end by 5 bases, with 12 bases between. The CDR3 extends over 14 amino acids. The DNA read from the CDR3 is TGTGCCAGCAGCCCCCCCAGGGAAACCGGGGAG. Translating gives CASSPPRETGE. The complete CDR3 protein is CASSPPRETGELFF.

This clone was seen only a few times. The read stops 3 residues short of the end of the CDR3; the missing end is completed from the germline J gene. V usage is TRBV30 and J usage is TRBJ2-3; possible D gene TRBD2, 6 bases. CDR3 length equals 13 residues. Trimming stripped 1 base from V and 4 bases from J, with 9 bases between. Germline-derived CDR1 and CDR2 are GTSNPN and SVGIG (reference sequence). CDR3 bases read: TGTGCCTGGAGTGGGAGGGCCGCAGATACG. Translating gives CAWSGRAADT. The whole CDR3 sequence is CAWSGRAADTQYF. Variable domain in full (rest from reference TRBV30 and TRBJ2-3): SQTIHQWPATLVQPVGSPLSLECTVEGTSNPNLYWYRQAAGRGLQLLFYSVGIGQISSEVPQNLSASRPQDRQFILSSKKLLLSDSGFYLCAWSGRAADTQYFGPGTRLTVL.

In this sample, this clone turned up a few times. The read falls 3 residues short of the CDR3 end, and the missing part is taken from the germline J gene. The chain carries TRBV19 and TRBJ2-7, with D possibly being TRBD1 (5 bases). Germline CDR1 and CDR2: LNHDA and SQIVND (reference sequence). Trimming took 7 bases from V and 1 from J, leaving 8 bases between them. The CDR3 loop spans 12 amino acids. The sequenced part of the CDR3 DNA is TGTGCCAGTACAGGGCCATCCTACGAG. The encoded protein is CASTGPSYE. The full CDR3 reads CASTGPSYEQYF.

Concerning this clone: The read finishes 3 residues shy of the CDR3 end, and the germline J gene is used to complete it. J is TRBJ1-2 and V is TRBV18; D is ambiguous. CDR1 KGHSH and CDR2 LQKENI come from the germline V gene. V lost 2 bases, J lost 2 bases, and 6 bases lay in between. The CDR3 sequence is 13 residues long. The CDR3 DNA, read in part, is TGTGCCAGCTCACCAAACTTGAACTATGGC. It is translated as CASSPNLNYG. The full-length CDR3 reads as CASSPNLNYGYTF.

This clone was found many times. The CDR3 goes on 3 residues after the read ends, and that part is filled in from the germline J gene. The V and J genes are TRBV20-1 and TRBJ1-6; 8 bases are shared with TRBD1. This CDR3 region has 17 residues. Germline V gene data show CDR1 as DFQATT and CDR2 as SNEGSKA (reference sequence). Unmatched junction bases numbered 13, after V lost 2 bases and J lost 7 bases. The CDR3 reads CSARSFLTDRGNSPLHF. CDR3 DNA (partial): TGCAGTGCTAGATCATTCCTAACAGACAGGGGAAATTCACCC.

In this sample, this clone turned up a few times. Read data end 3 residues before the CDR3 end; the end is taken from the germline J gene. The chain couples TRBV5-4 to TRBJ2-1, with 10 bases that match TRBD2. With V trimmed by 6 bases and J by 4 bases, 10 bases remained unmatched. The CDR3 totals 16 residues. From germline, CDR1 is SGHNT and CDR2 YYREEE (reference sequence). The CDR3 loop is CASTPSSGSSYNEQFF. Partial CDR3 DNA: TGTGCCAGCACCCCCTCTAGCGGGAGTTCGTACAATGAG.

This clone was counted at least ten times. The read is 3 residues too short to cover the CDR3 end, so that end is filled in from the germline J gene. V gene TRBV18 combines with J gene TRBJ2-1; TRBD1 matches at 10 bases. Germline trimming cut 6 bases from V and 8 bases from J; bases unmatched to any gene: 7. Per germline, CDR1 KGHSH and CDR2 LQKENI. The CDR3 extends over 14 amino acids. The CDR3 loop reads CASSRDRGSDEQFF. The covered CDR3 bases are TGTGCCAGCTCGCGGGACAGGGGTAGCGATGAG.

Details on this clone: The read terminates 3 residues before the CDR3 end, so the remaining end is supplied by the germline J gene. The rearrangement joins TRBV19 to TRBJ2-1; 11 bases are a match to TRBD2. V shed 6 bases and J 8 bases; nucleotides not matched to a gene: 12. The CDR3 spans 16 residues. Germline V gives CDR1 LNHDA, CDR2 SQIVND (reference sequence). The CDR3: CASSKFPIAGGDEQFF. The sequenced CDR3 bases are TGTGCCAGTAGCAAATTTCCCATAGCGGGAGGGGATGAG.

The CDR3 region is CASSLGGTGHEQYF. The CDR3 DNA, read in part, is TGTGCCAGCAGCTTAGGGGGGACAGGGCACGAG. The chain recombines TRBV7-6 with TRBJ2-7; the match to TRBD1 covers 9 bases. Sequencing ends 3 residues short of the CDR3 end; the germline J gene provides the rest. After removal of 1 base from V and 5 bases from J, the junction contained 3 bases not matched to a gene. The CDR3 has 14 residues. The V gene's germline CDR1 is SGHVS and CDR2 FNYEAQ.

Incomplete CDR3 DNA: TGTGCCAGCAGCTTGTTACAGGGAGGTGGC. It translates to CASSLLQGGG. The CDR3, in full, reads CASSLLQGGGYTF. This sequence joins TRBV5-5 and TRBJ1-2; TRBD1 might be the D (6 bases). Read data end 3 residues before the CDR3 end; the end is taken from the germline J gene. CDR3 length: 13 residues. In germline, CDR1 is SGHKS, CDR2 YYEKEE (reference sequence). Trimming left V 1 base short and J 7 bases short, with 11 bases between.

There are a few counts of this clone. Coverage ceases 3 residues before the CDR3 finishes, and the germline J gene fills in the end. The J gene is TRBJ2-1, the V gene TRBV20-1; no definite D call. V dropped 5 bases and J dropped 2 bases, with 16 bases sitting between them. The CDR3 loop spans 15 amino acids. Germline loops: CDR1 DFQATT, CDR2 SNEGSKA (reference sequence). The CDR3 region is CSAPPKMRTYNEQFF. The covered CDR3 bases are TGCAGTGCTCCTCCTAAGATGCGAACCTACAATGAG.

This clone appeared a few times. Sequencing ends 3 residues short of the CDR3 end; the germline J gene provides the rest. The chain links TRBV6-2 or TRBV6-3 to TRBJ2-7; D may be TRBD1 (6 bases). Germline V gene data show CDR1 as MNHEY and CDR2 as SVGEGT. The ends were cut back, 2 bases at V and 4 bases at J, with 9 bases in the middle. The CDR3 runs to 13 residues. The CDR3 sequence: CASSYQGQYEQYF. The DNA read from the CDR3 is TGTGCCAGCAGTTACCAAGGACAGTACGAG.

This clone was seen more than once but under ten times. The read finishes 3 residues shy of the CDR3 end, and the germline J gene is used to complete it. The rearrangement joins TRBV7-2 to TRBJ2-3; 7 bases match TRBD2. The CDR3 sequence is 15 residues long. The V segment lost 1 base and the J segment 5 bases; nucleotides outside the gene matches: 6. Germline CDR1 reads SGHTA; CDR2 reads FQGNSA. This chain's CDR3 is CASSLGGGWVDTQYF. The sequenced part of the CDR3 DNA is TGTGCCAGCAGCTTAGGGGGGGGGTGGGTAGATACG. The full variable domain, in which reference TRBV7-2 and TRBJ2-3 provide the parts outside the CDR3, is GAGVSQSPSNKVTEKGKDVELRCDPISGHTALYWYRQSLGQGLEFLIYFQGNSAPDKSGLPSDRFSAERTGGSVSTLTIQRTQQEDSAVYLCASSLGGGWVDTQYFGPGTRLTVL.

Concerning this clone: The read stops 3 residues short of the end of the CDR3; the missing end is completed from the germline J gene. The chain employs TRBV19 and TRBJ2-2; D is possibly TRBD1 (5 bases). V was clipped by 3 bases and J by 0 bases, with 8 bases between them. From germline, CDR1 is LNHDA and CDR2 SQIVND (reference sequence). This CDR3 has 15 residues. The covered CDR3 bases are TGTGCCAGTAGTATTACAGGCTCGAACACCGGGGAG. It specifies CASSITGSNTGE. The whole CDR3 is CASSITGSNTGELFF.

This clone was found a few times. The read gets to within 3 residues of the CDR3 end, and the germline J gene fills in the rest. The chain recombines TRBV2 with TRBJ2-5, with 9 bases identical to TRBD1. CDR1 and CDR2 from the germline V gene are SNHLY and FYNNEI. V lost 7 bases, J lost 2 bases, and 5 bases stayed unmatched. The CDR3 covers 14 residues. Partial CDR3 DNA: TGTGCCAGCAAGAGGGGGACAGGGCAAGAGACC. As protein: CASKRGTGQET. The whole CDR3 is CASKRGTGQETQYF.

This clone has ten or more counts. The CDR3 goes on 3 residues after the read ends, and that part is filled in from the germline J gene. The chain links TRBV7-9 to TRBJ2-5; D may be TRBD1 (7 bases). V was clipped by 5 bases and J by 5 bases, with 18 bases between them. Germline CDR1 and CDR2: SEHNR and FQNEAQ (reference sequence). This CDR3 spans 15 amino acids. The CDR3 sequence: CASSPTRAGGETQYF. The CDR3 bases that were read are TGTGCCAGCAGCCCCACCCGGGCAGGGGGGGAGACC.

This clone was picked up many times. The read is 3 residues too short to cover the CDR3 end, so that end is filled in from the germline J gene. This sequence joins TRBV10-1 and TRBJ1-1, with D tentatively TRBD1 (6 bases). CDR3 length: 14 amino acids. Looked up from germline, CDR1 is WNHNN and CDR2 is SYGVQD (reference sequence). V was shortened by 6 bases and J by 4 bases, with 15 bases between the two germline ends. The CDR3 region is CASRNTGLVTEAFF. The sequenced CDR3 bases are TGCGCCAGCAGAAATACAGGGTTAGTCACTGAA.

The CDR3 here is CASSLVRSGTYEQYF. The DNA read from the CDR3 is TGTGCCAGCAGCTTAGTAAGATCAGGGACCTACGAG. V gene TRBV7-2 combines with J gene TRBJ2-7; possibly TRBD1 for D (5 bases). The read ends 3 residues early relative to the CDR3; the germline J gene fills the gap. V was trimmed by 1 base and J by 2 bases, leaving 12 bases between them. The CDR3 spans 15 residues. Germline CDR1 reads SGHTA; CDR2 reads FQGNSA.

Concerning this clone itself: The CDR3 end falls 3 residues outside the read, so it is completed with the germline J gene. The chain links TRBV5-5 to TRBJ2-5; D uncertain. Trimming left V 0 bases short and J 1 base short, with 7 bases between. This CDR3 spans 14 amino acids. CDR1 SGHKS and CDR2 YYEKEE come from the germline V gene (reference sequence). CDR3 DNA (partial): TGTGCCAGCAGCTTGGCGGGTGCCCAAGAGACC. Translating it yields CASSLAGAQET. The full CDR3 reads CASSLAGAQETQYF.

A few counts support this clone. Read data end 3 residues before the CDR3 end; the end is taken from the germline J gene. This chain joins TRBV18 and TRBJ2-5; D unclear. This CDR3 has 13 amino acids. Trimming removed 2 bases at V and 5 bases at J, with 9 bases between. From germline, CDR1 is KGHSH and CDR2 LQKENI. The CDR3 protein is CASSPTPRETQYF. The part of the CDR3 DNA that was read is TGTGCCAGCTCACCAACACCGAGGGAGACC.

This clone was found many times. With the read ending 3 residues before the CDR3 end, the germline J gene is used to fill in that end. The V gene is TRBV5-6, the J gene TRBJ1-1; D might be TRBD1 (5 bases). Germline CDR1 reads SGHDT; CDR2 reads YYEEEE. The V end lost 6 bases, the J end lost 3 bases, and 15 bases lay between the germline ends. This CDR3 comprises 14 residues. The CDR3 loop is CASTDQGWDTEAFF. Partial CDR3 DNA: TGTGCCAGCACCGACCAGGGTTGGGACACTGAA.

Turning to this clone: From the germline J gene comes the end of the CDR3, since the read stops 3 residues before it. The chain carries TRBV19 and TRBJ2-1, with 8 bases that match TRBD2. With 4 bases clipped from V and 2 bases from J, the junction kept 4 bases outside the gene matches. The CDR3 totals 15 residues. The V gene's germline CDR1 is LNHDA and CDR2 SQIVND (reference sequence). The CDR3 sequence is CASSTDSGAYNEQFF. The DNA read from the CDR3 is TGTGCCAGTAGTACCGATAGCGGGGCCTACAATGAG.